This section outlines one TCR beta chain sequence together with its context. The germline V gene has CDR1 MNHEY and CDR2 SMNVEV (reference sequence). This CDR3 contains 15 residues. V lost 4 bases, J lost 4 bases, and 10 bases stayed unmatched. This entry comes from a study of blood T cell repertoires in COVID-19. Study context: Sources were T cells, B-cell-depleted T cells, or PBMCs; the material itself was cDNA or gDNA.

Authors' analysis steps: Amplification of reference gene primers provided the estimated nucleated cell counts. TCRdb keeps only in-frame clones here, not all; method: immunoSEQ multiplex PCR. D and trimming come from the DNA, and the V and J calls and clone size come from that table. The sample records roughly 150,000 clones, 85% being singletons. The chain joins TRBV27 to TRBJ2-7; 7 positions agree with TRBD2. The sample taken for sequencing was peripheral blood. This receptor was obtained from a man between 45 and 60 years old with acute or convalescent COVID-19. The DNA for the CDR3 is TGTGCCAGCAGTTCCCTCTCGGGGGGTTTGTACGAGCAGTACTTC. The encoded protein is CASSSLSGGLYEQYF.